These T cell receptor beta chains were read from a single sample in a study of blood T cell repertoires in COVID-19. Some clones are missing from TCRdb's copy, which holds only in-frame ones; the method was immunoSEQ multiplex PCR. The sample yields some 200,000 clones, around 86% seen once. The source material was peripheral blood. These receptors originate from a woman in her 40s with acute or convalescent COVID-19. Each CDR3 is given with its conserved first and last residue. Fields, in order: CDR3 protein, CDR3 DNA, J gene, D gene, V gene, clone size. A D gene is named only where the DNA matches it firmly. Clone size is stated in some rows and not others, as once, few, many or a class when expanded.

CASSAGTGRENTIYF,TGTGCCAGCAGTGCCGGGACAGGGAGGGAAAACACCATATATTTT,TRBJ1-3,TRBD1,TRBV2,.
CASSLIWSSGNTIYF,TGTGCCAGCAGCTTGATATGGAGCTCTGGAAACACCATATATTTT,TRBJ1-3,.,TRBV5-5,.
CARGGVMNTEAFF,TGCGCCAGGGGGGGGGTAATGAACACTGAAGCTTTCTTT,TRBJ1-1,.,TRBV10-1,once
CASSPRDRPFF,TGTGCCAGCTCACCCCGGGACAGGCCCTTCTTC,TRBJ2-1,TRBD1,TRBV18,.
CASSQTPNYGYTF,TGTGCCAGCTCCCAAACACCGAACTATGGCTACACCTTC,TRBJ1-2,.,TRBV18,.
CASSLSGGRHTIYF,TGTGCCAGCAGTTTATCAGGGGGTCGTCACACCATATATTTT,TRBJ1-3,.,TRBV27,once
CAWSLSSGNTIYF,TGTGCCTGGAGTTTGAGTTCTGGAAACACCATATATTTT,TRBJ1-3,.,TRBV30,.
CASSPDWTNEKLFF,TGTGCCAGCAGCCCCGACTGGACTAATGAAAAACTGTTTTTT,TRBJ1-4,.,TRBV7-9,.
CASSQGRTGDYGYTF,TGTGCCAGCAGCCAAGGGCGGACGGGGGACTATGGCTACACCTTC,TRBJ1-2,.,TRBV28,.
CASSLALGLTYEQYF,TGTGCCAGCAGCTTAGCCTTGGGCCTCACCTACGAGCAGTACTTC,TRBJ2-7,.,TRBV7-9,.
CSVVAQGIAEAFF,TGCAGCGTTGTAGCCCAGGGGATCGCTGAAGCTTTCTTT,TRBJ1-1,.,TRBV29-1,.
CASSTSGGSYGELFF,TGTGCCAGCAGTACTAGCGGGGGGTCGTACGGGGAGCTGTTTTTT,TRBJ2-2,TRBD2,TRBV2,.
CASRWGPGTSGRGRETQYF,TGTGCCAGCAGATGGGGGCCCGGGACTAGCGGGAGAGGGCGAGAGACCCAGTACTTC,TRBJ2-5,TRBD2,TRBV2,.
CASSQVHTSGTNEQFF,TGTGCCAGCAGCCAAGTTCATACTAGCGGGACCAATGAGCAGTTCTTC,TRBJ2-1,TRBD2,TRBV3-1/TRBV3-2,.
CASSEAGNSNQPQHF,TGTGCCAGCAGTGAGGCAGGAAATAGCAATCAGCCCCAGCATTTT,TRBJ1-5,.,TRBV2,few
CSVRQGGTDTQYF,TGCAGCGTTCGGCAGGGCGGCACAGATACGCAGTATTTT,TRBJ2-3,.,TRBV29-1,.
CASSSGTGGRDEQFF,TGTGCCAGCAGTTCCGGGACAGGGGGCCGGGATGAGCAGTTCTTC,TRBJ2-1,TRBD1,TRBV28,.
CASNPRGSSYNEQFF,TGTGCCAGCAACCCTCGGGGGAGCTCCTACAATGAGCAGTTCTTC,TRBJ2-1,.,TRBV7-8,few
CASSLGAVSLQETQYF,TGCGCCAGCAGCTTGGGGGCCGTCAGCCTCCAAGAGACCCAGTACTTC,TRBJ2-5,.,TRBV5-1,few
CASSPWPGLTRAAEAFF,TGTGCCAGCAGTCCCTGGCCAGGGTTAACAAGGGCGGCTGAAGCTTTCTTT,TRBJ1-1,.,TRBV28,once
CASSLLALNYEQYF,TGTGCCAGCAGCCTACTAGCGCTTAACTACGAGCAGTACTTC,TRBJ2-7,TRBD2,TRBV7-8,few
CASRKGGLEAFF,TGTGCCAGCAGGAAAGGGGGTCTTGAAGCTTTCTTT,TRBJ1-1,.,TRBV7-9,.
CASSPRDTNTEAFF,TGTGCCAGCTCACCACGGGACACGAACACTGAAGCTTTCTTT,TRBJ1-1,.,TRBV18,.
CASSDTYEQYF,TGCGCCAGCAGCGACACCTACGAGCAGTACTTC,TRBJ2-7,.,TRBV5-1,.
CASSRPSGRNNEQFF,TGTGCCAGCTCACGGCCTAGCGGTAGAAACAATGAGCAGTTCTTC,TRBJ2-1,TRBD2,TRBV18,.
CASSSGGYNEQFF,TGTGCCAGTAGTTCTGGGGGGTACAATGAGCAGTTCTTC,TRBJ2-1,.,TRBV19,.
CASSLAGQGGSPLHF,TGTGCCAGCAGCCTAGCGGGACAGGGGGGTTCACCCCTCCACTTT,TRBJ1-6,TRBD1,TRBV7-8,.
CASSTPANNEQFF,TGCGCCAGCAGCACCCCAGCGAACAATGAGCAGTTCTTC,TRBJ2-1,.,TRBV5-1,.
CASSLAQGTEVNIQYF,TGTGCCAGCAGCTTAGCGCAAGGGACAGAGGTGAACATTCAGTACTTC,TRBJ2-4,TRBD1,TRBV7-9,.
CASSHRPQGSTEAFF,TGTGCCAGCAGTCACCGCCCCCAGGGTAGCACTGAAGCTTTCTTT,TRBJ1-1,.,TRBV6-5,few
CASSLGASGPGYTF,TGTGCCAGCAGCTTAGGAGCCTCAGGGCCGGGCTACACCTTC,TRBJ1-2,.,TRBV11-2,.
CASSPNSGGGGEQFF,TGTGCCAGCAGTCCGAATAGCGGGGGCGGGGGTGAGCAGTTCTTC,TRBJ2-1,TRBD2,TRBV2,few
CASSLGGYEQYF,TGTGCCAGCAGCTTGGGCGGATACGAGCAGTACTTC,TRBJ2-7,.,TRBV5-6,.
CASSLKETQYF,TGTGCCAGCAGCCTAAAAGAGACCCAGTACTTC,TRBJ2-5,.,TRBV16,.
CASSSEVSRGGLTDTQYF,TGTGCCAGCAGTTCGGAGGTTTCGCGGGGGGGCCTTACAGATACGCAGTATTTT,TRBJ2-3,TRBD2,TRBV28,.
CASTIGGGETQYF,TGCGCCAGCACCATAGGCGGGGGAGAGACCCAGTACTTC,TRBJ2-5,TRBD2,TRBV5-1,.
CASSWTGQGGNSPLHF,TGTGCCAGCAGCTGGACCGGACAGGGTGGAAATTCACCCCTCCACTTT,TRBJ1-6,TRBD1,TRBV6-4,.
CASRGRGAASNQPQHF,TGTGCCAGCCGCGGGAGGGGCGCGGCTAGCAATCAGCCCCAGCATTTT,TRBJ1-5,.,TRBV27,.
CASSPQALLASGSGEQFF,TGCGCCAGCAGCCCCCAAGCCCTTCTGGCTAGCGGGTCCGGTGAGCAGTTCTTC,TRBJ2-1,TRBD2,TRBV5-1,.
CASSFSRLAVGDTQYF,TGCGCCAGCAGCTTTAGTAGACTAGCAGTCGGGGATACGCAGTATTTT,TRBJ2-3,TRBD2,TRBV5-1,.
CASSLVTPSTDTQYF,TGTGCCAGCAGCTTAGTTACACCTAGCACAGATACGCAGTATTTT,TRBJ2-3,.,TRBV7-8,.
CASSPWGQGNEKLFF,TGTGCCAGCAGCCCATGGGGGCAGGGTAATGAAAAACTGTTTTTT,TRBJ1-4,.,TRBV7-9,.
CASRYRNTEAFF,TGTGCCAGCAGGTACAGAAACACTGAAGCTTTCTTT,TRBJ1-1,.,TRBV12-3/TRBV12-4,.
CASSLGTGPYEQYF,TGTGCCAGCAGCTTGGGGACAGGACCATACGAGCAGTACTTC,TRBJ2-7,TRBD1,TRBV7-2,once
CASRPGLAITYNEQFF,TGTGCCAGCAGGCCCGGACTAGCCATAACCTACAATGAGCAGTTCTTC,TRBJ2-1,TRBD2,TRBV11-1,once
CASRDRDHEQFF,TGTGCCAGCAGGGACAGGGATCATGAGCAGTTCTTC,TRBJ2-1,TRBD1,TRBV12-3/TRBV12-4,.
CASSSKDRVVNEQFF,TGTGCCAGCAGTTCAAAGGATCGGGTGGTGAATGAGCAGTTCTTC,TRBJ2-1,.,TRBV2,.
CASSSRGGTAFF,TGTGCCAGCAGCTCGAGGGGGGGGACCGCTTTCTTT,TRBJ1-1,.,TRBV11-2,few
CASSEEEGGTGELFF,TGTGCCAGCAGTGAAGAGGAGGGAGGCACCGGGGAGCTGTTTTTT,TRBJ2-2,.,TRBV6-1,.
CSVEDRGDGRVEQYF,TGCAGCGTTGAAGATCGCGGGGATGGTCGGGTAGAGCAGTACTTC,TRBJ2-7,.,TRBV29-1,few
CASSSRTGANSPLHF,TGTGCCAGTAGTTCGAGGACAGGGGCAAATTCACCCCTCCACTTT,TRBJ1-6,TRBD1,TRBV19,.
CASSFSGSNEQFF,TGTGCCAGCAGTTTCAGCGGGAGCAATGAGCAGTTCTTC,TRBJ2-1,TRBD2,TRBV6-5,.
CAISEIPTKTARHQPQHF,TGTGCCATCAGTGAAATACCGACAAAGACAGCGCGCCATCAGCCCCAGCATTTT,TRBJ1-5,.,TRBV10-3,.